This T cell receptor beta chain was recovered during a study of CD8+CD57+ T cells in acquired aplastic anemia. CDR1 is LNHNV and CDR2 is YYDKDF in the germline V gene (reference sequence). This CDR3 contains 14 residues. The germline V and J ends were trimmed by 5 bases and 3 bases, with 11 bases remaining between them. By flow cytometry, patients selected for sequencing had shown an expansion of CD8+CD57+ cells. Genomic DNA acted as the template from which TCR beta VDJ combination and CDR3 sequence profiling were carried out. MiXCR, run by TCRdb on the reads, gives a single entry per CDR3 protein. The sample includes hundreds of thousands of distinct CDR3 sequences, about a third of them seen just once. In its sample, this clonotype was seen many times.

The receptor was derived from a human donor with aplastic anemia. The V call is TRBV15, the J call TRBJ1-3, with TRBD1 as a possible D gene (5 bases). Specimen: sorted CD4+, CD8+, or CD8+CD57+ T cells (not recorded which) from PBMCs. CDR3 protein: CATSLGGDGNTIYF. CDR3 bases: TGTGCCACCAGCCTCGGGGGGGATGGAAACACCATATATTTT.